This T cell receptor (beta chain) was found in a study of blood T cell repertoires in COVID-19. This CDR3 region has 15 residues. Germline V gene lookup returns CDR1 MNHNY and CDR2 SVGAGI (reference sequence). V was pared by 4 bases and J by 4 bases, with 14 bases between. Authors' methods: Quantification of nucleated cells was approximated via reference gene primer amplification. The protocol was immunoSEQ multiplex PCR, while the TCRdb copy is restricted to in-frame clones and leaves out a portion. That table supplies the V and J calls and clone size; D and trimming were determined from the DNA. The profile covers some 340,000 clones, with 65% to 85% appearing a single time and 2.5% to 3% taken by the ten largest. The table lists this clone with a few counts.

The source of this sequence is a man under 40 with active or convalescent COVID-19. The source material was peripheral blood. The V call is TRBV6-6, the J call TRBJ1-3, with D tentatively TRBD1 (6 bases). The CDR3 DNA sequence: TGTGCCAGCAGTTCCCCCGGGGGGACAGGAAACACCATATATTTT. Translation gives CASSSPGGTGNTIYF.